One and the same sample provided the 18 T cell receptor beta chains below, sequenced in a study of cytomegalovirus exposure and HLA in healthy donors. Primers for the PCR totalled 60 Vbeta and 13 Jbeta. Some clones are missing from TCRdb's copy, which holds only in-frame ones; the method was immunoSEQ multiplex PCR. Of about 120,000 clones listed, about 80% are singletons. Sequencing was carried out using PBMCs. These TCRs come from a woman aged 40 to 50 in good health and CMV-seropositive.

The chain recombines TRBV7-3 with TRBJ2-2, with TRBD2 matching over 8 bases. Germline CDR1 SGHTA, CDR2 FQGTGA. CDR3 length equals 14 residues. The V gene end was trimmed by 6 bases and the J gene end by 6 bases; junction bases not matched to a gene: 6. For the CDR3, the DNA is TGTGCCAGCAGTCCGCGACTAGCGTCCGGGGAGCTGTTTTTT. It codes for CASSPRLASGELFF.

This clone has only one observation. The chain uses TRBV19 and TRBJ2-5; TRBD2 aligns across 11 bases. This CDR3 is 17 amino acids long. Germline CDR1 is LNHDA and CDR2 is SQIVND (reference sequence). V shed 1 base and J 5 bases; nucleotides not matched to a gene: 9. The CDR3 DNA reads TGTGCCAGTAGTATAGGGGATAGCGGGAGGGCCGGGGAGACCCAGTACTTC. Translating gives CASSIGDSGRAGETQYF.

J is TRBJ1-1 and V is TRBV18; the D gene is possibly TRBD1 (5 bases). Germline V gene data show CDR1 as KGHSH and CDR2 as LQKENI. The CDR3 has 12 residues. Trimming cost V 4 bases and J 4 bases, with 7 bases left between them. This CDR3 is CASSLDSTEAFF. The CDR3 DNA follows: TGTGCCAGCTCACTTGACAGCACTGAAGCTTTCTTT.

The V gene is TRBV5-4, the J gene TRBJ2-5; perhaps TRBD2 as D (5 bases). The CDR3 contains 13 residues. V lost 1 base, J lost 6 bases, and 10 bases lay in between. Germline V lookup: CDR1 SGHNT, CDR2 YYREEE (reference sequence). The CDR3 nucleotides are TGTGCCAGCAGCTTGTATGAGGGAAAGACCCAGTACTTC. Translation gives CASSLYEGKTQYF.

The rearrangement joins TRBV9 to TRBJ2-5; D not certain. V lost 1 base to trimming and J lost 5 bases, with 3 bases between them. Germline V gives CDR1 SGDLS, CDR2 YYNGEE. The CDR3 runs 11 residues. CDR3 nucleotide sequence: TGTGCCAGCAGCGTATCGGAGACCCAGTACTTC. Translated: CASSVSETQYF.

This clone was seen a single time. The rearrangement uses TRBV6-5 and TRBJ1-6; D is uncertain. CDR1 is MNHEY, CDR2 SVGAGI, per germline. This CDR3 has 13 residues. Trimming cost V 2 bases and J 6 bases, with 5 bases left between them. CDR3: CASSYDTNSPLHF. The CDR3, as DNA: TGTGCCAGCAGTTACGACACTAATTCACCCCTCCACTTT.

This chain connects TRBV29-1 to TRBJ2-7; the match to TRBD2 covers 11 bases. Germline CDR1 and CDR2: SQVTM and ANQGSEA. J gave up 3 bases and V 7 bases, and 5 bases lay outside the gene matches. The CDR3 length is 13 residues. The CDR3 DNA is TGCAGCGCCGTTCTAGCGGGAGGCTACGAGCAGTACTTC. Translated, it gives CSAVLAGGYEQYF.

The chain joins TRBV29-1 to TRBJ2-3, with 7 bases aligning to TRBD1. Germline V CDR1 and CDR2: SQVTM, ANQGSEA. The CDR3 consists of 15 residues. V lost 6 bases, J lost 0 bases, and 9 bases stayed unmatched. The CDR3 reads CSVGPGQSSTDTQYF. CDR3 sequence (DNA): TGCAGCGTGGGCCCGGGACAGTCTAGCACAGATACGCAGTATTTT.

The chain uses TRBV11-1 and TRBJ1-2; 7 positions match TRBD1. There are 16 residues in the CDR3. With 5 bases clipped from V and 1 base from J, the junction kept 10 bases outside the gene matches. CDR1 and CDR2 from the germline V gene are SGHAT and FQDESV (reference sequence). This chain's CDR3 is CASSVRQGLNNYGYTF. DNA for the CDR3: TGTGCCAGCAGCGTCAGACAGGGACTCAATAACTATGGCTACACCTTC.

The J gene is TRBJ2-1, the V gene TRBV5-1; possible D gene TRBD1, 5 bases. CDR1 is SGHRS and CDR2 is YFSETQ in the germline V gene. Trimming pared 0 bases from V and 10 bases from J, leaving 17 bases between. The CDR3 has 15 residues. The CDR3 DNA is TGCGCCAGCAGCTTGGCAGGGTCAAGGGCAGGGGAGCAGTTCTTC. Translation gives CASSLAGSRAGEQFF.

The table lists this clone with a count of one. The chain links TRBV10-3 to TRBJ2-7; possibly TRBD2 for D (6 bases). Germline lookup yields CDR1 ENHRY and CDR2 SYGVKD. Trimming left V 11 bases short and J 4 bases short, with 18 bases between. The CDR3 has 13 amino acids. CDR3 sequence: CASLRTNIYEQYF. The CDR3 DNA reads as TGTGCCTCATTAAGGACTAACATTTACGAGCAGTACTTC.

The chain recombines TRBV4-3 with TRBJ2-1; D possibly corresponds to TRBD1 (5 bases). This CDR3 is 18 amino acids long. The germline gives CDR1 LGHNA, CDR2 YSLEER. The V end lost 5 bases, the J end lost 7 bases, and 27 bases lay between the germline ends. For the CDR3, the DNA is TGCGCCAGCAGCTTCCAACCCCGACAGTCTAACCCTAGGAATGAGCAGTTCTTC. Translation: CASSFQPRQSNPRNEQFF.

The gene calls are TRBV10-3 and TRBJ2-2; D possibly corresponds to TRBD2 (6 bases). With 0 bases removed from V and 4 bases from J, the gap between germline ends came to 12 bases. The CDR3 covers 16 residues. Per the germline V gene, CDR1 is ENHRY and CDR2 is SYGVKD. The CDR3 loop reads CAISESRARGTGELFF. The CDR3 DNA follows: TGTGCCATCAGTGAGTCGAGGGCGCGGGGCACCGGGGAGCTGTTTTTT.

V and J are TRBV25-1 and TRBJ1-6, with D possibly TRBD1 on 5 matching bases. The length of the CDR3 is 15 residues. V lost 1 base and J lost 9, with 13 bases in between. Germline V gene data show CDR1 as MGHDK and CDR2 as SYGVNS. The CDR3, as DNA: TGTGCCAGCAGTGAATTGCAGGGAAGAAGTTCACCCCTCCACTTT. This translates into CASSELQGRSSPLHF.

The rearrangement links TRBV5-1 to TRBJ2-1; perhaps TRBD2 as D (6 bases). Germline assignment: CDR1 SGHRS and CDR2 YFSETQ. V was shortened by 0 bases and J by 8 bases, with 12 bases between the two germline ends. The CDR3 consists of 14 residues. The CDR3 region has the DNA TGCGCCAGCAGCTTGGAACGACTAGTTGATGAGCAGTTCTTC. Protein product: CASSLERLVDEQFF.

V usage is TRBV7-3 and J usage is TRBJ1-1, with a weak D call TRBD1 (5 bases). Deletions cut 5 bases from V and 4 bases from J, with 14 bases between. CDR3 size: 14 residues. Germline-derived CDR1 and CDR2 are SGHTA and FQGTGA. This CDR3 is CASSPAGKGTEAFF. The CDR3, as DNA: TGTGCCAGCAGCCCCGCAGGGAAAGGCACTGAAGCTTTCTTT.

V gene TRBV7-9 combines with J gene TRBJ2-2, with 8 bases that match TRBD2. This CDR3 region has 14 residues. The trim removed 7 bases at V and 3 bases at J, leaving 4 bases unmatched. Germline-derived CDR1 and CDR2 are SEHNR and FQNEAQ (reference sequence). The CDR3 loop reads CASTRREDTGELFF. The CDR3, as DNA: TGTGCCAGCACCAGGCGGGAGGACACCGGGGAGCTGTTTTTT.

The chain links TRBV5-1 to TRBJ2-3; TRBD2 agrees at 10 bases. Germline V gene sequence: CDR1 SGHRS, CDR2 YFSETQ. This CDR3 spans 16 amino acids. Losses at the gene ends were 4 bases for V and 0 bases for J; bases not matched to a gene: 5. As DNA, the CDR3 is TGCGCCAGCAGCCTAGCGGGGGTTTCTAGCACAGATACGCAGTATTTT. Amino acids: CASSLAGVSSTDTQYF.